This T cell receptor (beta chain) is drawn from a study of T cell responses to AZD1222 COVID-19 vaccine. Overall study results and limits: The reported proportion of spike-specific TCRs targeting unmutated variant regions was nearly half.

The ends were cut back, 0 bases at V and 6 bases at J, with 16 bases in the middle. In germline, CDR1 is SGHRS, CDR2 YFSETQ. This CDR3 has 15 residues. This table comes from immunoSEQ multiplex PCR, and its TCRdb copy is limited to in-frame clones, with some not included. The table lists fewer than 110,000 clones, 87% of them singletons. Comments on this clone: Its specificity is not known.

The receptor's source is an adult in good health. The sequences come from peripheral blood, collected on day 0 of AZD1222 vaccination. V and J are TRBV5-1 and TRBJ2-7; perhaps TRBD1 as D (5 bases). CDR3 in amino acids: CASSLEGAIIGEQYF. CDR3 bases: TGCGCCAGCAGCTTGGAAGGGGCCATCATCGGCGAGCAGTACTTC.